This T cell receptor (beta chain) was retrieved from a study of cytomegalovirus exposure and HLA in healthy donors. Study outcomes and limitations: Presence/absence results assume similar sequencing depth per donor, which may not hold. Highly shared sequence variants in one cluster were likely a sequencing artifact. Common viral pathogens (according to a later analysis) appeared linked to several of the most significant clusters.

On this clone itself: Its antigen is currently unknown.

This CDR3 has 13 amino acids. With V trimmed by 3 bases and J by 8 bases, 7 bases remained unmatched. CDR1 and CDR2 (germline): SGDLS, YYNGEE. The PCR used 60 Vbeta and 13 Jbeta primers. TCRdb's table, derived via immunoSEQ multiplex PCR, lists solely in-frame clones and lacks some. Of over 100,000 clones in the sample, around 77% were seen once. The J gene is TRBJ1-2, the V gene TRBV9, with 7 bases aligning to TRBD1. The sequencing sample was made of PBMCs. The TCR originated in a middle-aged man in good health and CMV-seropositive. DNA of the CDR3: TGTGCCAGCAGCGATAGGGACAGCCCAGGCTACACCTTC. It yields the protein CASSDRDSPGYTF.